The 24 T cell receptor beta chains given below trace back to one sample, sequenced in a study of blood T cell repertoires in COVID-19. Clones were sequenced by immunoSEQ multiplex PCR, and TCRdb holds only the in-frame ones, with some missing. The table lists 90,000 to 100,000 clones, over 70% of them singletons. Sequencing input: peripheral blood. The receptors were gathered from a man in his sixties or seventies with acute or convalescent COVID-19.

The CDR3 nucleotides are TGTGCCAGCAGCTTGGCCTCAGGGGGCACAGATACGCAGTATTTT. Amino acid sequence: CASSLASGGTDTQYF. The V gene is TRBV5-5, the J gene TRBJ2-3, with D perhaps matching TRBD1 (6 bases). CDR3 length: 15 amino acids. The germline V gene encodes CDR1 SGHKS and CDR2 YYEKEE (reference sequence). V was pared by 0 bases and J by 1 base, with 9 bases between.

The chain carries TRBV19 and TRBJ2-1, with unresolved D. CDR3 length equals 13 residues. Germline lookup yields CDR1 LNHDA and CDR2 SQIVND (reference sequence). Trimming cost V 4 bases and J 0 bases, with 4 bases left between them. CDR3 in DNA: TGTGCCAGTAGTACCTACTCCTACAATGAGCAGTTCTTC. Translation: CASSTYSYNEQFF.

The V and J genes are TRBV5-1 and TRBJ2-3; D not certain. The germline V and J ends were trimmed by 4 bases and 2 bases, with 11 bases remaining between them. Germline V gives CDR1 SGHRS, CDR2 YFSETQ. The CDR3 runs 14 residues. The CDR3 here is CASSPGPYTDTQYF. The CDR3 DNA follows: TGCGCCAGCAGCCCCGGTCCTTACACAGATACGCAGTATTTT.

The chain has TRBV29-1 and TRBJ1-4; TRBD1 might be the D (6 bases). Germline-derived CDR1 and CDR2 are SQVTM and ANQGSEA. Trimming pared 2 bases from V and 8 bases from J, leaving 12 bases between. CDR3 length equals 13 residues. Here the CDR3 reads CSVERGAGEKLFF. CDR3 nucleotide sequence: TGCAGCGTTGAACGGGGGGCAGGGGAAAAACTGTTTTTT.

Concerning this clone itself: Other DNA variants within this sample encode the same CDR3. This CDR3 reads CASSLVVGLGTDTQYF. CDR3 DNA sequence: TGTGCCAGCAGCCTCGTTGTGGGACTAGGCACAGATACGCAGTATTTT. This chain links TRBV5-8 with TRBJ2-3; TRBD2 aligns across 8 bases. With 4 bases clipped from V and 1 base from J, the junction kept 8 bases outside the gene matches. The CDR3 is made up of 16 amino acids. Germline V gene data show CDR1 as SGHTS and CDR2 as YDEGEE. Filled out from reference TRBV5-8 and TRBJ2-3, the complete variable domain reads EAGVTQSPTHLIKTRGQQATLRCSPISGHTSVYWYQQALGLGLQFLLWYDEGEERNRGNFPPRFSGRQFPNYSSELNVNALELEDSALYLCASSLVVGLGTDTQYFGPGTRLTVL.

CDR3 sequence reads: CASRGGQGTYEQYF. Here the CDR3 DNA reads TGTGCCAGCAGAGGTGGACAGGGTACCTACGAGCAGTACTTC. The chain uses TRBV6-4 and TRBJ2-7; 8 bases fit TRBD1. This CDR3 comprises 14 residues. The V segment lost 6 bases and the J segment 2 bases; nucleotides outside the gene matches: 6. The germline gives CDR1 MRHNA, CDR2 SNTAGT.

V and J are TRBV5-1 and TRBJ1-1; 8 bases are a match to TRBD1. The CDR3 length is 15 residues. The V gene's germline CDR1 is SGHRS and CDR2 YFSETQ. The V and J ends lost 4 bases and 1 base, in that order; junction bases with no gene match: 6. CDR3 nucleotides: TGCGCCAGCAGCGTGACAGGGGCTTGGAACACTGAAGCTTTCTTT. It yields the protein CASSVTGAWNTEAFF.

The rearrangement links TRBV9 to TRBJ1-2; tentative D call: TRBD1 (5 bases). CDR3 size: 12 residues. Germline V gives CDR1 SGDLS, CDR2 YYNGEE. Trimming shortened V by 3 bases and J by 6 bases, and 9 bases separated the two germline ends. The CDR3 DNA follows: TGTGCCAGCAGCGCTTTAGGGGATGGCTACACCTTC. Its protein product is CASSALGDGYTF.

The gene calls are TRBV19 and TRBJ2-5, with 11 bases identical to TRBD2. Germline loops: CDR1 LNHDA, CDR2 SQIVND (reference sequence). The V gene end was trimmed by 5 bases and the J gene end by 7 bases; junction bases not matched to a gene: 15. The CDR3 length is 17 residues. This CDR3 reads CASSVTLAGVFSGTQYF. The CDR3 DNA sequence: TGTGCCAGTAGTGTAACACTAGCGGGAGTATTTTCGGGGACCCAGTACTTC.

In its sample, this clone was seen a few times. The chain joins TRBV9 to TRBJ2-1, with TRBD1 identical over 11 bases. Germline V CDR1 and CDR2: SGDLS, YYNGEE. There are 15 residues in the CDR3. J lost 7 bases, V lost 3 bases, and 6 bases had no gene match. As DNA, the CDR3 is TGTGCCAGCAGCGCGACGGGACAGGGGGGAAATGAGCAGTTCTTC. Residues: CASSATGQGGNEQFF.

The chain couples TRBV4-2 to TRBJ2-1; 7 bases are a match to TRBD2. V gave up 4 bases and J gave up 6 bases; unmatched junction bases: 6. Per germline, CDR1 LGHNA and CDR2 YNFKEQ. CDR3 length equals 14 residues. DNA of the CDR3: TGTGCCAGCAGCCGCGGCGGGAGCCGCAATGAGCAGTTCTTC. Translated: CASSRGGSRNEQFF.

V gene TRBV15 combines with J gene TRBJ1-4; 7 bases agree with TRBD1. V lost 3 bases to trimming and J lost 5 bases; unmatched junction nucleotides: 12. Germline V gene data show CDR1 as LNHNV and CDR2 as YYDKDF (reference sequence). CDR3 length equals 17 residues. CDR3 amino acids: CATSRFDRVGLNEKLFF. The CDR3 DNA is TGTGCCACCAGCAGGTTCGACAGGGTGGGACTGAATGAAAAACTGTTTTTT.

This chain joins TRBV19 and TRBJ1-6, with no clear D. V was clipped by 1 base and J by 9 bases, with 19 bases between them. Germline V gene data show CDR1 as LNHDA and CDR2 as SQIVND (reference sequence). The CDR3 is 17 amino acids. CDR3 sequence (DNA): TGTGCCAGTAGTATAGTCGGACCTCTGGAGGGTAGTTCACCCCTCCACTTT. Its protein product is CASSIVGPLEGSSPLHF. Full variable domain (remainder filled in from reference TRBV19 and TRBJ1-6): DGGITQSPKYLFRKEGQNVTLSCEQNLNHDAMYWYRQDPGQGLRLIYYSQIVNDFQKGDIAEGYSVSREKKESFPLTVTSAQKNPTAFYLCASSIVGPLEGSSPLHFGNGTRLTVT.

V gene TRBV5-1 combines with J gene TRBJ1-2, with 7 bases fitting TRBD1. The CDR3 length is 16 residues. With V trimmed by 3 bases and J by 8 bases, 16 bases remained unmatched. The germline V gene encodes CDR1 SGHRS and CDR2 YFSETQ. The CDR3 region has the DNA TGCGCCAGCAGCTCCGGACAGGCCCGATACCTTTTAGGCTACACCTTC. Its protein product is CASSSGQARYLLGYTF. Full variable domain (remainder filled in from reference TRBV5-1 and TRBJ1-2): KAGVTQTPRYLIKTRGQQVTLSCSPISGHRSVSWYQQTPGQGLQFLFEYFSETQRNKGNFPGRFSGRQFSNSRSEMNVSTLELGDSALYLCASSSGQARYLLGYTFGSGTRLTVV.

The chain uses TRBV6-1 and TRBJ2-3, with 7 nucleotides matching TRBD2. The junction had 12 bases not matched to a gene; V was cut back by 4 bases and J by 2 bases. The germline V gene encodes CDR1 MNHNS and CDR2 SASEGT. CDR3 length: 17 residues. In DNA form, the CDR3 reads TGTGCCAGCAGTGCCCTTCTAGCGGCCCCTACCACAGATACGCAGTATTTT. Translated, it gives CASSALLAAPTTDTQYF.

The chain carries TRBV3-1 (or the pseudogene TRBV3-2) and TRBJ2-7; the match to TRBD2 covers 8 bases. V lost 0 bases, J lost 2 bases, and 9 bases stayed unmatched. Germline CDR1 LGHDT, CDR2 YNNKEL (reference sequence). CDR3 size: 17 residues. CDR3 coding DNA: TGTGCCAGCAGCCAAGATCTGGAGCGGGAGATCCCCTACGAGCAGTACTTC. This encodes CASSQDLEREIPYEQYF.

The chain combines TRBV5-1 with TRBJ2-1, with 7 bases aligning to TRBD2. CDR1 and CDR2 from the germline V gene are SGHRS and YFSETQ. This CDR3 contains 15 residues. After removal of 4 bases from V and 5 bases from J, the junction contained 9 bases not matched to a gene. CDR3 nucleotides: TGCGCCAGCAGCCCGCTCGACCGGGGGGACAATGAGCAGTTCTTC. It is translated as CASSPLDRGDNEQFF.

The CDR3 coding sequence is TGTGCCATCGGACTAGCGGGAGGAGCCGGGGAGCTGTTTTTT. Amino acid sequence: CAIGLAGGAGELFF. The chain couples TRBV19 to TRBJ2-2, with TRBD2 identical over 14 bases. CDR1 is LNHDA, CDR2 SQIVND, per germline (reference sequence). This CDR3 spans 14 amino acids. The J segment lost 6 bases and the V segment lost 10 bases, leaving 4 bases of the junction unmatched.

The J gene is TRBJ1-1, the V gene TRBV6-1; D might be TRBD1 (5 bases). Germline values: CDR1 MNHNS, CDR2 SASEGT. Trimming shortened V by 2 bases and J by 0 bases, and 13 bases separated the two germline ends. The CDR3 loop spans 16 amino acids. CDR3 nucleotide sequence: TGTGCCAGCAGTGAATCTTTGGCCAGGGTGAACACTGAAGCTTTCTTT. This encodes CASSESLARVNTEAFF.

This clone came up a few times. The J gene is TRBJ2-7, the V gene TRBV2; a possible D gene is TRBD1 (5 bases). CDR1 is SNHLY, CDR2 FYNNEI, per germline. V was shortened by 6 bases and J by 4 bases, with 16 bases between the two germline ends. The CDR3 runs 14 residues. The CDR3 nucleotides read TGTGCCAGCAGGCCCCATGGGGCCTCTTACGAGCAGTACTTC. Protein sequence: CASRPHGASYEQYF.

The V gene is TRBV4-1, the J gene TRBJ1-5; D is unclear. Germline V gene data show CDR1 as MGHRA and CDR2 as YSYEKL. Between the trimmed V and J ends, which lost 0 bases and 7 bases, there was a span of 13 bases. The CDR3 sequence is 15 residues long. The CDR3 loop reads CASSQDAFGEQPQHF. CDR3 nucleotides: TGCGCCAGCAGCCAAGATGCATTCGGGGAACAGCCCCAGCATTTT.

This sequence joins TRBV7-2 and TRBJ2-7; D uncertain. Per germline, CDR1 SGHTA and CDR2 FQGNSA. V was cut by 5 bases and J by 3 bases, with 5 bases left in between. This CDR3 contains 11 residues. CDR3 nucleotide sequence: TGTGCCAGCAGCCCTTTCTACGAGCAGTACTTC. Translation gives CASSPFYEQYF. Combining the CDR3 with reference TRBV7-2 and TRBJ2-7 gives the whole variable domain GAGVSQSPSNKVTEKGKDVELRCDPISGHTALYWYRQSLGQGLEFLIYFQGNSAPDKSGLPSDRFSAERTGGSVSTLTIQRTQQEDSAVYLCASSPFYEQYFGPGTRLTVT.

The V call is TRBV6-5, the J call TRBJ2-7; TRBD1 agrees at 8 bases. This CDR3 is 14 amino acids long. Looked up from germline, CDR1 is MNHEY and CDR2 is SVGAGI. V shed 6 bases and J 2 bases; nucleotides not matched to a gene: 6. The CDR3: CASRLRQGTYEQYF. The CDR3, as DNA: TGTGCCAGCAGGCTCAGACAGGGGACCTACGAGCAGTACTTC.

The count of this clone is one. J is TRBJ2-3 and V is TRBV29-1; D unresolved. CDR3 length: 12 amino acids. Germline CDR1 is SQVTM and CDR2 is ANQGSEA. Trimming pared 6 bases from V and 4 bases from J, leaving 11 bases between. The CDR3 DNA follows: TGCAGCGTACTTCTAAGTTCAGATACGCAGTATTTT. This sequence encodes CSVLLSSDTQYF.